Following are 32 T cell receptor beta chains from one sample sequenced in a study of T cell repertoires in cytomegalovirus infection (dated by TCRdb to about 2019). TCRdb shows the sequencer as Illumina HiSeq 1500. TCRdb reprocessed the public reads (quality trimming at Q25 with fastp, clone calling with MiXCR) and kept in-frame beta chains. Every CDR3 protein is listed once, alongside the most common genes and DNA of its rows. The sample table lists about 180,000 distinct CDR3 sequences, about 17% of them with a count of one. The top ten constitute roughly a quarter of the sample. The source material was CD8+ T cells from PBMCs. Receptors were obtained from a human donor in good health (CMV status not recorded). Some clones in this sample may be carry-over from other donors' samples.

This clonotype was detected only a few times. The chain couples TRBV30 to TRBJ2-3; 13 nucleotides agree with TRBD2. The CDR3 has 15 residues. V gave up 3 bases and J gave up 4 bases; unmatched junction bases: 4. Germline V lookup: CDR1 GTSNPN, CDR2 SVGIG (reference sequence). As DNA, the CDR3 is TGTGCCTGGAGCCTACTAGCGGGGGGGGCAGATACGCAGTATTTT. This sequence encodes CAWSLLAGGADTQYF.

This clonotype was seen a few times. The rearrangement links TRBV7-9 to TRBJ1-4; 7 positions agree with TRBD1. The CDR3 is made up of 14 amino acids. V lost 5 bases, J lost 7 bases, and 7 bases stayed unmatched. CDR1 and CDR2 (germline): SEHNR, FQNEAQ (reference sequence). The CDR3 sequence: CASSPDRMGEKLFF. The DNA of the CDR3 is TGTGCCAGCAGCCCGGACAGGATGGGTGAAAAACTGTTTTTT. The variable domain in full, with the rest retrieved from reference TRBV7-9 and TRBJ1-4, is DTGVSQNPRHKITKRGQNVTFRCDPISEHNRLYWYRQTLGQGPEFLTYFQNEAQLEKSRLLSDRFSAERPKGSFSTLEIQRTEQGDSAMYLCASSPDRMGEKLFFGSGTQLSVL.

The J gene is TRBJ2-5, the V gene TRBV6-2 or TRBV6-3; possibly TRBD1 for D (5 bases). Trimming cost V 6 bases and J 4 bases, with 21 bases left between them. This CDR3 is 16 amino acids long. Germline CDR1 and CDR2: MNHEY and SVGEGT. The CDR3 spells CASSQDQGLEAETQYF. CDR3 bases: TGTGCCAGCAGCCAAGACCAGGGTCTCGAGGCAGAGACCCAGTACTTC.

There are a few counts of this clonotype. The V call is TRBV12-3 or TRBV12-4, the J call TRBJ1-2, with D uncertain. V was pared by 2 bases and J by 4 bases, with 11 bases between. The CDR3 runs 14 residues. CDR3 protein: CASSLPGPSYGYTF. Written as DNA, the CDR3 is TGTGCCAGCAGTTTACCCGGCCCCTCCTATGGCTACACCTTC.

This clonotype was recorded many times. The J gene is TRBJ2-1, the V gene TRBV7-9; 9 positions match TRBD2. The trim removed 2 bases at V and 4 bases at J, leaving 9 bases unmatched. The CDR3 extends over 17 amino acids. Germline values: CDR1 SEHNR, CDR2 FQNEAQ (reference sequence). The DNA of the CDR3 is TGTGCCAGCAGCTTACTATCCGCTAGCGGGATATACAATGAGCAGTTCTTC. Protein sequence: CASSLLSASGIYNEQFF.

The chain combines TRBV6-2 or TRBV6-3 with TRBJ1-1; no definite D call. The CDR3 loop spans 11 amino acids. The V gene lost 8 bases and the J gene lost 6 bases, with 10 bases spanning the gap. Germline CDR1 MNHEY, CDR2 SVGEGT. This CDR3 reads CASGRVSEAFF. CDR3 in DNA: TGTGCCAGCGGACGGGTATCTGAAGCTTTCTTT.

The gene calls are TRBV12-3 or TRBV12-4 and TRBJ2-5; D is perhaps TRBD1 (5 bases). This CDR3 contains 13 residues. Trimming removed 3 bases from V and 1 base from J, with 6 bases in between. In nucleotides, the CDR3 is TGTGCCAGCAGTTTCAGGGCCCAAGAGACCCAGTACTTC. Protein product: CASSFRAQETQYF.

This clonotype was counted a few times. The V call is TRBV28, the J call TRBJ1-1, with D possibly being TRBD1 (6 bases). The CDR3 has 16 residues. Germline CDR1 is MDHEN and CDR2 is SYDVKM. V was cut by 4 bases and J by 3 bases, with 18 bases left in between. CDR3 protein: CASSSPTGFVYTEAFF. The CDR3 DNA sequence: TGTGCCAGCAGTTCCCCTACAGGGTTTGTTTACACTGAAGCTTTCTTT.

This clonotype has a handful of counts. J is TRBJ1-1 and V is TRBV7-2; 8 bases are a match to TRBD1. The V and J ends lost 1 base and 3 bases, in that order; junction bases with no gene match: 13. CDR1 SGHTA and CDR2 FQGNSA come from the germline V gene. The CDR3 covers 18 residues. The DNA of the CDR3 is TGTGCCAGCAGCTTAGATGTTCGGACAGGGAAAGGTGACACTGAAGCTTTCTTT. It encodes CASSLDVRTGKGDTEAFF.

This clonotype has just a few counts. The chain links TRBV7-9 to TRBJ2-7; 8 bases are a match to TRBD1. CDR1 and CDR2 (germline): SEHNR, FQNEAQ (reference sequence). CDR3 length: 14 amino acids. The junction had 3 bases not matched to a gene; V was cut back by 4 bases and J by 1 base. This CDR3 is CASSSRDRSYEQYF. The CDR3 nucleotides are TGTGCCAGCAGCTCTCGGGACAGGTCCTACGAGCAGTACTTC. Supplemented by reference TRBV7-9 and TRBJ2-7, the full variable domain reads DTGVSQNPRHKITKRGQNVTFRCDPISEHNRLYWYRQTLGQGPEFLTYFQNEAQLEKSRLLSDRFSAERPKGSFSTLEIQRTEQGDSAMYLCASSSRDRSYEQYFGPGTRLTVT.

CDR3 protein: CASASGVYNEQFF. DNA of the CDR3: TGTGCCAGCGCTAGCGGGGTTTACAATGAGCAGTTCTTC. The chain combines TRBV12-3 or TRBV12-4 with TRBJ2-1; 9 bases map to TRBD2. The CDR3 has 13 amino acids. With V trimmed by 8 bases and J by 4 bases, 3 bases remained unmatched.

The rearrangement uses TRBV4-3 and TRBJ1-2; no clear D gene. This CDR3 is 16 amino acids long. V dropped 3 bases and J dropped 6 bases, with 20 bases sitting between them. CDR1 and CDR2 from the germline V gene are LGHNA and YSLEER. CDR3 in amino acids: CASSQALGTPGDGYTF. DNA of the CDR3: TGCGCCAGCAGCCAGGCCTTAGGAACGCCTGGGGATGGCTACACCTTC.

The J gene is TRBJ2-2, the V gene TRBV7-2; the D gene is possibly TRBD1 (7 bases). There are 16 residues in the CDR3. The V end lost 1 base, the J end lost 4 bases, and 13 bases lay between the germline ends. The germline V gene has CDR1 SGHTA and CDR2 FQGNSA. In DNA form, the CDR3 reads TGTGCCAGCAGCTTAGACAGGGGAGGAGGCACCGGGGAGCTGTTTTTT. Its protein is CASSLDRGGGTGELFF.

The chain carries TRBV7-8 and TRBJ2-1, with D possibly matching TRBD2 (6 bases). The CDR3 length is 18 residues. CDR1 and CDR2 from the germline V gene are SGHVS and FQNEAQ. Trimming cost V 3 bases and J 0 bases, with 18 bases left between them. CDR3 nucleotides: TGTGCCAGCAGCTTGGACGGTAGACTCGGGAGCTCCTACAATGAGCAGTTCTTC. Its protein is CASSLDGRLGSSYNEQFF.

The chain has TRBV6-6 and TRBJ2-7; D may be TRBD2 (6 bases). This CDR3 has 14 residues. V was shortened by 2 bases and J by 6 bases, with 14 bases between the two germline ends. From germline, CDR1 is MNHNY and CDR2 SVGAGI (reference sequence). CDR3 region: CASSYRGTPGEQYF. In DNA form, the CDR3 reads TGTGCCAGCAGTTACCGGGGGACTCCCGGCGAGCAGTACTTC.

This clonotype was counted a few times. This chain connects TRBV14 to TRBJ2-7; D could derive from TRBD1 or TRBD2 (6 bases each). Germline CDR1 SGHDN, CDR2 FVKESK. The CDR3 is made up of 18 amino acids. V lost 0 bases and J 3 bases, leaving 21 bases between the germline ends. CDR3 in amino acids: CASSQDFAEVQGLYEQYF. The CDR3, as DNA: TGTGCCAGCAGCCAAGACTTCGCCGAGGTACAGGGACTCTACGAGCAGTACTTC.

This clonotype has a handful of counts. The V call is TRBV20-1, the J call TRBJ2-7; possible D gene TRBD1, 5 bases. Germline V gives CDR1 DFQATT, CDR2 SNEGSKA (reference sequence). Deletions cut 4 bases from V and 2 bases from J, with 24 bases between. This CDR3 spans 17 amino acids. CDR3 in amino acids: CSAIPLGRERRTYEQYF. CDR3 nucleotide sequence: TGCAGTGCTATCCCGCTGGGCAGGGAACGACGAACCTACGAGCAGTACTTC.

The chain couples TRBV7-9 to TRBJ1-4; weak D call: TRBD1 (6 bases). The CDR3 has 15 amino acids. Germline V gene sequence: CDR1 SEHNR, CDR2 FQNEAQ (reference sequence). V lost 1 base to trimming and J lost 7 bases, with 13 bases between them. As DNA, the CDR3 is TGTGCCAGCAGCTTAGGCCCATGGACAGCTGAAAAACTGTTTTTT. It yields the protein CASSLGPWTAEKLFF.

The table lists this clonotype with a few counts. The rearrangement links TRBV4-1 to TRBJ2-7, with D maybe TRBD1 (6 bases). Germline V gives CDR1 MGHRA, CDR2 YSYEKL. V lost 4 bases and J 3 bases, leaving 16 bases between the germline ends. This CDR3 is 15 amino acids long. CDR3 coding DNA: TGCGCCAGCAGCCTACAAAGGGGGAATCACTACGAGCAGTACTTC. Translation gives CASSLQRGNHYEQYF.

The J gene is TRBJ1-5, the V gene TRBV7-9; D is undetermined. V lost 4 bases, J lost 4 bases, and 11 bases lay in between. CDR3 length: 14 residues. The germline gives CDR1 SEHNR, CDR2 FQNEAQ (reference sequence). The CDR3 nucleotides are TGTGCCAGCAGCTCGGTGGGTTCTAATCAGCCCCAGCATTTT. As protein: CASSSVGSNQPQHF.

This clonotype has only one observation. Written as DNA, the CDR3 is TGTGCCACCCGGACAGGGAACGGCTACACCTTC. Translating gives CATRTGNGYTF. The chain uses TRBV6-4 and TRBJ1-2, with TRBD1 matching over 8 bases. Germline CDR1 and CDR2: MRHNA and SNTAGT. The CDR3 totals 11 residues. With V trimmed by 10 bases and J by 8 bases, 6 bases remained unmatched.

The V gene is TRBV7-9, the J gene TRBJ2-1, with D tentatively TRBD2 (6 bases). This CDR3 region has 14 residues. Per germline, CDR1 SEHNR and CDR2 FQNEAQ (reference sequence). V lost 1 base and J 7 bases, leaving 11 bases between the germline ends. CDR3 loop: CASSLVTSRNEQFF. The CDR3 DNA is TGTGCCAGCAGCTTAGTTACTAGCCGGAATGAGCAGTTCTTC. Full variable domain (remainder filled in from reference TRBV7-9 and TRBJ2-1): DTGVSQNPRHKITKRGQNVTFRCDPISEHNRLYWYRQTLGQGPEFLTYFQNEAQLEKSRLLSDRFSAERPKGSFSTLEIQRTEQGDSAMYLCASSLVTSRNEQFFGPGTRLTVL.

This clonotype was detected once. A read error is likely, as this CDR3 ends without the conserved phenylalanine or tryptophan. This chain links TRBV11-2 with TRBJ2-7; tentatively, D is TRBD1 (5 bases). V was shortened by 0 bases and J by 2 bases, with 8 bases between the two germline ends. Germline V gives CDR1 SGHAT, CDR2 FQNNGV. CDR3 length: 14 amino acids. CDR3 residues: CASSLDRAAYEQYL. Written as DNA, the CDR3 is TGTGCCAGCAGCTTAGACAGGGCAGCCTACGAGCAGTACTTA.

This chain uses TRBV28 with TRBJ2-7; D may be TRBD2 (6 bases). V lost 5 bases and J lost 4, with 18 bases in between. CDR1 and CDR2 (germline): MDHEN, SYDVKM. CDR3 length equals 15 residues. CDR3 protein: CASSIPRGVLYEQYF. CDR3 nucleotide sequence: TGTGCCAGCAGTATCCCCCGCGGGGTTTTGTACGAGCAGTACTTC.

This clonotype was counted ten times or more. The chain has TRBV7-9 and TRBJ2-5; possible D gene TRBD2, 6 bases. CDR3 size: 19 residues. V was trimmed by 2 bases and J by 1 base, leaving 23 bases between them. CDR1 SEHNR and CDR2 FQNEAQ come from the germline V gene (reference sequence). The CDR3 nucleotides read TGTGCCAGCAGCTTATTAGATTCAGTGGACGGGACTCTCCAAGAGACCCAGTACTTC. Amino acid sequence: CASSLLDSVDGTLQETQYF.

This clonotype turned up a few times. This chain joins TRBV4-3 and TRBJ2-3; no clear D gene. CDR1 LGHNA and CDR2 YSLEER come from the germline V gene. The length of the CDR3 is 15 residues. V gave up 1 base and J gave up 2 bases, with 10 bases separating them. In nucleotides, the CDR3 is TGCGCCAGCAGCCAAGCCTACCTTCTCACAGATACGCAGTATTTT. Its translation is CASSQAYLLTDTQYF.

The chain recombines TRBV7-6 with TRBJ1-6; TRBD1 agrees at 8 bases. This CDR3 region has 15 residues. J was trimmed by 5 bases and V by 1 base; bases with no gene match: 1. Germline V gives CDR1 SGHVS, CDR2 FNYEAQ. CDR3 residues: CASSLGQGNNSPLHF. CDR3 nucleotide sequence: TGTGCCAGCAGCTTAGGACAGGGGAATAATTCACCCCTCCACTTT.

The sample holds a few counts of this clonotype. The V and J genes are TRBV6-6 and TRBJ1-5; a weak D match, TRBD1 (5 bases). Trimming cost V 5 bases and J 2 bases, with 19 bases left between them. The CDR3 consists of 17 residues. Germline CDR1 reads MNHNY; CDR2 reads SVGAGI (reference sequence). CDR3 amino acids: CASSDRDRLVGNQPQHF. The CDR3 DNA is TGTGCCAGCAGTGACCGGGACCGATTGGTGGGCAATCAGCCCCAGCATTTT.

The genes are TRBV13 and TRBJ1-4, with 8 nucleotides matching TRBD1. The germline V gene has CDR1 PRHDT and CDR2 FYEKMQ (reference sequence). The CDR3 runs 14 residues. After removal of 5 bases from V and 7 bases from J, the junction contained 6 bases not matched to a gene. This chain's CDR3 is CASSRGTGIEKLFF. As DNA, the CDR3 is TGTGCCAGCAGCCGGGGGACAGGCATTGAAAAACTGTTTTTT.

The V call is TRBV7-2, the J call TRBJ1-6; D uncertain. The V gene lost 3 bases and the J gene lost 6 bases, with 15 bases spanning the gap. The length of the CDR3 is 16 residues. Germline-derived CDR1 and CDR2 are SGHTA and FQGNSA. CDR3 bases: TGTGCCAGCAGCTTCAGTACAGACATTCTTAATTCACCCCTCCACTTT. As protein: CASSFSTDILNSPLHF. The complete variable domain, with remaining parts taken from reference TRBV7-2 and TRBJ1-6, reads GAGVSQSPSNKVTEKGKDVELRCDPISGHTALYWYRQSLGQGLEFLIYFQGNSAPDKSGLPSDRFSAERTGGSVSTLTIQRTQQEDSAVYLCASSFSTDILNSPLHFGNGTRLTVT.

This clonotype was seen a handful of times. This sequence joins TRBV29-1 and TRBJ1-2; the match to TRBD1 covers 7 bases. With V trimmed by 7 bases and J by 4 bases, 6 bases remained unmatched. The CDR3 loop spans 12 amino acids. Germline assignment: CDR1 SQVTM and CDR2 ANQGSEA. The CDR3: CSANRGVYGYTF. The CDR3 coding sequence is TGCAGCGCCAACAGGGGAGTCTATGGCTACACCTTC. Using reference TRBV29-1 and TRBJ1-2 for the parts outside the CDR3, the full variable domain is SAVISQKPSRDICQRGTSLTIQCQVDSQVTMMFWYRQQPGQSLTLIATANQGSEATYESGFVIDKFPISRPNLTFSTLTVSNMSPEDSSIYLCSANRGVYGYTFGSGTRLTVV.

This clonotype has a handful of counts. The V gene is TRBV2, the J gene TRBJ1-4, with 10 bases identical to TRBD1. Germline CDR1 and CDR2: SNHLY and FYNNEI. The V gene end was trimmed by 0 bases and the J gene end by 5 bases; junction bases not matched to a gene: 3. The CDR3 extends over 16 amino acids. The CDR3 DNA follows: TGTGCCAGCAGTGAAGCGGGACAGGGGCCGAATGAAAAACTGTTTTTT. This encodes CASSEAGQGPNEKLFF.